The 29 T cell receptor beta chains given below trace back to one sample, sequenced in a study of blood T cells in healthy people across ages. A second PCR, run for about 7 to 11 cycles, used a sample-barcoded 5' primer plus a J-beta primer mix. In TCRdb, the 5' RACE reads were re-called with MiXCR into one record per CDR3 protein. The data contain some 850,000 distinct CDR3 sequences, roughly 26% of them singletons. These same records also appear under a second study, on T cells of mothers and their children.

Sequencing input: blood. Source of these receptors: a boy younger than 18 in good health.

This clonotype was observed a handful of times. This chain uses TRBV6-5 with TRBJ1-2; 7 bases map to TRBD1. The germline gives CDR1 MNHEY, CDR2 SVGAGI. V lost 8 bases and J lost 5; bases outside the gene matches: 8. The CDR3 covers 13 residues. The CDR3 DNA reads TGTGCCAGCCAGAAGTCAGGGGGATATGGCTACACCTTC. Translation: CASQKSGGYGYTF.

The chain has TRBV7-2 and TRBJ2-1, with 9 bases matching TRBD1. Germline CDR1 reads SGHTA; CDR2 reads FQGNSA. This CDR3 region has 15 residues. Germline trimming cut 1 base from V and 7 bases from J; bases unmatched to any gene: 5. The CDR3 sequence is CASSLDGQGLNEQFF. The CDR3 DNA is TGTGCCAGCAGCTTAGACGGACAGGGGTTGAATGAGCAGTTCTTC.

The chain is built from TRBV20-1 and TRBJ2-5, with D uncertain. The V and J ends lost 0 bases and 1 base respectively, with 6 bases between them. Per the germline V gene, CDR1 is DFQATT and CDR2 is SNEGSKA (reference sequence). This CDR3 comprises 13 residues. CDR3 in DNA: TGCAGTGCTAGAGATGGTAGCCAAGAGACCCAGTACTTC. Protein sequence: CSARDGSQETQYF.

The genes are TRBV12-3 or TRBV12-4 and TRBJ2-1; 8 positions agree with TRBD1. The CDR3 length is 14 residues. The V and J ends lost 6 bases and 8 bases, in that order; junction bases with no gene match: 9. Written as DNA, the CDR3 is TGTGCCAGCAGCCCTGGGACAGGTATAGATGAGCAGTTCTTC. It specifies CASSPGTGIDEQFF.

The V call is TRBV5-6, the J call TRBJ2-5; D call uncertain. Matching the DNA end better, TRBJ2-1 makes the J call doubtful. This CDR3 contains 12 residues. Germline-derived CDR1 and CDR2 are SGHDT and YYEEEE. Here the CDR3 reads CASSQYKDEQFF. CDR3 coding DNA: TGTGCCAGCAGCCAATACAAGGATGAGCAGTTCTTC.

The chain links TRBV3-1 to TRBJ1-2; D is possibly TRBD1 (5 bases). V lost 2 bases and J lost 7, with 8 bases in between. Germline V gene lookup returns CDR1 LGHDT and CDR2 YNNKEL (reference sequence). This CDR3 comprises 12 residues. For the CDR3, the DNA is TGTGCCAGCAGCCAAAGAGGGGCTGGCTACACCTTC. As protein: CASSQRGAGYTF.

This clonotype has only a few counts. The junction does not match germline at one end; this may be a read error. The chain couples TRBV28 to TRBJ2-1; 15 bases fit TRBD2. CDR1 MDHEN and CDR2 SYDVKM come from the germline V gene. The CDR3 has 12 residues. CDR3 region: CASSRTSGGEYF. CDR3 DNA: TGTGCCAGCAGCAGGACTAGCGGGGGGGAGTACTTC.

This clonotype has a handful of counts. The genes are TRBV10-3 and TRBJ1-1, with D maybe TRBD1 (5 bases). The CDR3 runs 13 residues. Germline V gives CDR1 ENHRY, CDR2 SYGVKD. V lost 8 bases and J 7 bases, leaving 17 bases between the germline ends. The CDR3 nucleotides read TGTGCCATCGGCGGGGCTCGGGGGAATGAAGCTTTCTTT. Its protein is CAIGGARGNEAFF.

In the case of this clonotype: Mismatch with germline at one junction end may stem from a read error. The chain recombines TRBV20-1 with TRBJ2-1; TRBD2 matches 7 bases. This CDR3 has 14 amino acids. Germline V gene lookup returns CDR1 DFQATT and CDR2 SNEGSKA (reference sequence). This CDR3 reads CSASVWGGYNEQFF. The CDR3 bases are TGCAGTGCTAGTGTCTGGGGGGGGTACAACGAGCAGTTCTTC.

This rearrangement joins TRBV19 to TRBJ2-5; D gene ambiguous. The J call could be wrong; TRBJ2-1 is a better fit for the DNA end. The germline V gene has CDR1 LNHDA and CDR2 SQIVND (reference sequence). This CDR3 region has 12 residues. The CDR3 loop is CASSIDGLRQFF. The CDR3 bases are TGTGCCAGTAGTATAGATGGGCTCCGGCAGTTCTTC.

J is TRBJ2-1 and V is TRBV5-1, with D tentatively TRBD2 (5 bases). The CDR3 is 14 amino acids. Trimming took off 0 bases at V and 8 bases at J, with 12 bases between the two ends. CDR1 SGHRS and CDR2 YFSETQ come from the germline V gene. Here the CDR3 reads CASSLGHRGHEQFF. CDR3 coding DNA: TGCGCCAGCAGCTTGGGACACCGAGGGCATGAGCAGTTCTTC.

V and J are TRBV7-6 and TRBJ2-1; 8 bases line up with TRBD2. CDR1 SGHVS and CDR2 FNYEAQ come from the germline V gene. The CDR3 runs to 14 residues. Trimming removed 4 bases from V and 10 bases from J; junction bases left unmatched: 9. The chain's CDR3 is CASSSGLAPHEQFF. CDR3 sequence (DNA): TGTGCCAGCAGCTCTGGACTAGCTCCCCACGAGCAGTTCTTC.

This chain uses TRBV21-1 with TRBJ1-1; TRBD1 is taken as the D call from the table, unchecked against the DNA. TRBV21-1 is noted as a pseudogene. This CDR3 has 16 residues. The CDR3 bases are TGTGCCAGCAGCGTGGGTCCGGGGGTAAAGGACACTGAAGCTTTCTTT. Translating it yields CASSVGPGVKDTEAFF.

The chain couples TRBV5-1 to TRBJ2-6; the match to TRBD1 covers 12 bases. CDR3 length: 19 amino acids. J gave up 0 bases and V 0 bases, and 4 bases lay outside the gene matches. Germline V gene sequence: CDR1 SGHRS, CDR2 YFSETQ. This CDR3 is CASSLGGTGGVSGANVLTF. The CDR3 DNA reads TGCGCCAGCAGCTTGGGAGGGACAGGGGGCGTCTCTGGGGCCAACGTCCTGACTTTC.

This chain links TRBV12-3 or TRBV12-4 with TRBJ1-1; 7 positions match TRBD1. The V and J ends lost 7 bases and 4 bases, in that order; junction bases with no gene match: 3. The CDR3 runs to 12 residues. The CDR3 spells CASTSGGTEAFF. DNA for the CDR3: TGTGCCAGCACGTCAGGGGGCACTGAAGCTTTCTTT.

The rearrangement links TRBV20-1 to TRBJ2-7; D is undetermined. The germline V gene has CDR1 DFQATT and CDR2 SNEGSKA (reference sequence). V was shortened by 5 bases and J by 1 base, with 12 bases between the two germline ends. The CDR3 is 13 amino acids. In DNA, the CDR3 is TGCAGTGCTTCCGGAGAGTCGTCCTACGAGCAGTACTTC. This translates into CSASGESSYEQYF.

This CDR3 reads CASSPRDGVYGYTF. The CDR3 coding sequence is TGTGCCAGCTCACCCCGGGACGGGGTCTATGGCTACACCTTC. The chain combines TRBV18 with TRBJ1-2, with D possibly TRBD1 on 5 matching bases. V was clipped by 3 bases and J by 4 bases, with 12 bases between them. Germline assignment: CDR1 KGHSH and CDR2 LQKENI. This CDR3 has 14 residues.

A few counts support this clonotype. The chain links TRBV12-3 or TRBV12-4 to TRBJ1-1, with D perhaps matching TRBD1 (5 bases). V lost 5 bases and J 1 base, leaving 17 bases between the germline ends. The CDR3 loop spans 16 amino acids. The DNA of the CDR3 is TGTGCCAGCAGTCTCGGGGGGTGGGGGTCGAACACTGAAGCTTTCTTT. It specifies CASSLGGWGSNTEAFF.

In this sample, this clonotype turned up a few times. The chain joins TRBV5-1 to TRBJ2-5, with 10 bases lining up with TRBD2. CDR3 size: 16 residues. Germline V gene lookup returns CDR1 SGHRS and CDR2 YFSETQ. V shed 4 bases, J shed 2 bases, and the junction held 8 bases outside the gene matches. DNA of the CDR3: TGCGCCAGCAGCCCCAGCAGCGGGGGGGGACAAGAGACCCAGTACTTC. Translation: CASSPSSGGGQETQYF.

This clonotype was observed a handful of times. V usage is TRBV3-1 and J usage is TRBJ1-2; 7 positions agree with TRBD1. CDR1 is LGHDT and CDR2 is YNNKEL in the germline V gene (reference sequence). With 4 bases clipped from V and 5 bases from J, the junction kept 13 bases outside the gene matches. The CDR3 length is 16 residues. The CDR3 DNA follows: TGTGCCAGCAGCCCCCACCCTAAGGGGGCAGGTTATGGCTACACCTTC. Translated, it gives CASSPHPKGAGYGYTF.

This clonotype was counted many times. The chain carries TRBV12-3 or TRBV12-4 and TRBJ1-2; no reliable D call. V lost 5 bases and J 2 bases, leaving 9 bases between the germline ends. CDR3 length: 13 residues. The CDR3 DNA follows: TGTGCCAGCAGTCCGTCACCAAACTATGGCTACACCTTC. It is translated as CASSPSPNYGYTF.

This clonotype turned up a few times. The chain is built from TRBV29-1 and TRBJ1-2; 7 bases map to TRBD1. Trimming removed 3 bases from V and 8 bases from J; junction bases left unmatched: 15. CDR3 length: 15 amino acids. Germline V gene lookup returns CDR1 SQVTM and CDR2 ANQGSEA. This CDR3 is CSVDNVGQAGSGYTF. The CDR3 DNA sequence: TGCAGCGTTGATAACGTTGGACAGGCAGGGTCGGGCTACACCTTC.

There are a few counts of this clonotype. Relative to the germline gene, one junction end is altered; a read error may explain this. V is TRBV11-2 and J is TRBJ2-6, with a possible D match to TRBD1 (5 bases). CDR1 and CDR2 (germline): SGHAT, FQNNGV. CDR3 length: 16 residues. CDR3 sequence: CASSLRALSGANALTF. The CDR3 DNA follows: TGTGCCAGCAGCTTACGGGCCCTCTCTGGGGCCAACGCCCTGACTTTC.

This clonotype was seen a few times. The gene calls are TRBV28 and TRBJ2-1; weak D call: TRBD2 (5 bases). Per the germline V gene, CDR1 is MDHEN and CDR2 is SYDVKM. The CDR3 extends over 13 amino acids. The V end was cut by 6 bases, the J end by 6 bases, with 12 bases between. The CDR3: CASSGRGLNEQFF. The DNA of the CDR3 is TGTGCCAGCAGCGGCAGAGGGCTCAATGAGCAGTTCTTC.

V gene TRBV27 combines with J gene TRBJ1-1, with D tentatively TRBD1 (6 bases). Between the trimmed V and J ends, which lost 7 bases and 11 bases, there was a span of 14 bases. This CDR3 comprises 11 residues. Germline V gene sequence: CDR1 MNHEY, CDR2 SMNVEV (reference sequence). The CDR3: CASTNRVWAFF. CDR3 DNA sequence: TGTGCCAGCACTAACAGGGTATGGGCTTTCTTT.

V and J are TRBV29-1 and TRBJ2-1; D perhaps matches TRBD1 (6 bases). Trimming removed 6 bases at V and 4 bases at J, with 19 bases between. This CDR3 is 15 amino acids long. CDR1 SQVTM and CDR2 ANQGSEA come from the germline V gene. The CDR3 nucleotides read TGCAGCGTCGCCGGGACACCCAAGGAATACAATGAGCAGTTCTTC. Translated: CSVAGTPKEYNEQFF.

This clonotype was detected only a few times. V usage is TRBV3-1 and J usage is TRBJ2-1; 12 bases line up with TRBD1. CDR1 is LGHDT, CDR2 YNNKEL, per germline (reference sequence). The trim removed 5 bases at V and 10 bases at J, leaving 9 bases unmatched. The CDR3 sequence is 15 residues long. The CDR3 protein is CASSSPGQGAWEQFF. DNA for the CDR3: TGTGCCAGCAGCTCCCCGGGACAGGGGGCTTGGGAGCAGTTCTTC.

The chain's CDR3 is CASSLVGGPSGANVLTF. In DNA form, the CDR3 reads TGCGCCAGCAGCTTGGTAGGGGGCCCTTCGGGGGCCAACGTCCTGACTTTC. The chain is built from TRBV5-1 and TRBJ2-6; 7 positions match TRBD1. Germline CDR1 is SGHRS and CDR2 is YFSETQ. The CDR3 sequence is 17 residues long. The ends lost 0 bases at V and 4 bases at J; junction bases unmatched: 7. Full variable domain (outside the CDR3, taken from reference TRBV5-1 and TRBJ2-6): KAGVTQTPRYLIKTRGQQVTLSCSPISGHRSVSWYQQTPGQGLQFLFEYFSETQRNKGNFPGRFSGRQFSNSRSEMNVSTLELGDSALYLCASSLVGGPSGANVLTFGAGSRLTVL.

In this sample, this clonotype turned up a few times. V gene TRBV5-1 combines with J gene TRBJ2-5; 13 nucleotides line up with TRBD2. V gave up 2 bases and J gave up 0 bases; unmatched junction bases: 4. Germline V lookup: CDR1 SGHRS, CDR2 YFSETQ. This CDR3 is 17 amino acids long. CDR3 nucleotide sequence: TGCGCCAGCAGCTTCTTGACTAGCGGGGGGAACCAAGAGACCCAGTACTTC. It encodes CASSFLTSGGNQETQYF.